The 17 T cell receptor beta chains reported below all come from one sample, sequenced in a study of CD8 T cells in ankylosing spondylitis (TCRdb year 2017). The paper's findings and limits, for the study overall: A TCR beta motif of roughly 8 highly homologous amino acid variants appeared characteristic of blood from ankylosing spondylitis patients.

Library prep was done by 5' RACE. Sequenced on an Illumina HiSeq 2500. The raw public data were reprocessed by TCRdb itself: fastp quality trimming at Q25, MiXCR clonotype calling, in-frame beta chains only. Every CDR3 protein is listed once, alongside the most common genes and DNA of its rows. Across this sample there are roughly 220,000 distinct CDR3 sequences, with around 20% seen only once. The leading ten clones occupy about 42% of the sample. Which antigens these TCRs recognize remains unknown. The material sequenced was blood, either unsorted or a sorted T cell fraction (not recorded which). The receptor set was obtained from a male donor with ankylosing spondylitis.

There are a few counts of this clonotype. V and J are TRBV25-1 and TRBJ2-7, with D unresolved. The germline V gene has CDR1 MGHDK and CDR2 SYGVNS. Trimming removed 0 bases from V and 6 bases from J, with 0 bases in between. This CDR3 has 10 amino acids. DNA of the CDR3: TGTGCCAGCAGTGAATACGAGCAGTACTTC. It is translated as CASSEYEQYF.

This CDR3 reads CSVEDPAWTGGYGYTF. CDR3 coding DNA: TGCAGCGTTGAAGATCCAGCCTGGACAGGAGGGTATGGCTACACCTTC. This chain joins TRBV29-1 and TRBJ1-2; TRBD1 agrees at 7 bases. The CDR3 has 16 amino acids. Trimming removed 0 bases from V and 5 bases from J; junction bases left unmatched: 12. Germline V lookup: CDR1 SQVTM, CDR2 ANQGSEA.

There are a few counts of this clonotype. The chain employs TRBV7-9 and TRBJ2-7; no definite D call. This CDR3 comprises 14 residues. V was clipped by 4 bases and J by 8 bases, with 18 bases between them. Germline CDR1 and CDR2: SEHNR and FQNEAQ (reference sequence). CDR3 bases: TGTGCCAGCAGCTCCGGTGTGTCTCCTACGAAGCAGTACTTC. Protein sequence: CASSSGVSPTKQYF.

Written as DNA, the CDR3 is TGTGCCAGCAGCTCCCCAAGGTCTAGCTCCTACAATGAGCAGTTCTTC. Translation gives CASSSPRSSSYNEQFF. The rearrangement links TRBV7-9 to TRBJ2-1; D is uncertain. The CDR3 spans 16 residues. V was cut by 4 bases and J by 0 bases, with 13 bases left in between. Per the germline V gene, CDR1 is SEHNR and CDR2 is FQNEAQ (reference sequence).

This clonotype was seen many times. The V and J genes are TRBV11-2 and TRBJ2-3, with D perhaps matching TRBD1 (6 bases). The CDR3 runs to 15 residues. Germline assignment: CDR1 SGHAT and CDR2 FQNNGV. V gave up 1 base and J gave up 2 bases, with 10 bases separating them. In nucleotides, the CDR3 is TGTGCCAGCAGCTTAGGGGGGACAAACACAGATACGCAGTATTTT. Its translation is CASSLGGTNTDTQYF.

The chain has TRBV6-5 and TRBJ2-5; the match to TRBD2 covers 8 bases. Germline assignment: CDR1 MNHEY and CDR2 SVGAGI. The CDR3 length is 17 residues. Trimming took 0 bases from V and 1 from J; bases not matched to a gene: 7. Here the CDR3 DNA reads TGTGCCAGCAGTTACTCGAGTAGCGGGGAACCCCAAGAGACCCAGTACTTC. Translation gives CASSYSSSGEPQETQYF.

The table lists this clonotype with many counts. In DNA, the CDR3 is TGTGCCAGCACCGTGGGGGAACAGCCCCAGCATTTT. It encodes CASTVGEQPQHF. The genes are TRBV12-3 or TRBV12-4 and TRBJ1-5, with D maybe TRBD1 (5 bases). Trimming removed 7 bases from V and 7 bases from J, with 11 bases in between. The CDR3 covers 12 residues.

The V and J genes are TRBV4-1 and TRBJ1-2; possible D gene TRBD1, 5 bases. Trimming took 4 bases from V and 8 from J, leaving 14 bases between them. Per the germline V gene, CDR1 is MGHRA and CDR2 is YSYEKL. This CDR3 has 13 residues. The CDR3 is CASSRAGEGGYTF. CDR3 nucleotide sequence: TGCGCCAGCAGCCGGGCGGGGGAAGGGGGCTACACCTTC.

This clonotype has a handful of counts. This chain connects TRBV28 to TRBJ2-1; D not resolved. The germline V gene encodes CDR1 MDHEN and CDR2 SYDVKM. The V end lost 5 bases, the J end lost 10 bases, and 18 bases lay between the germline ends. The CDR3 loop spans 14 amino acids. The CDR3 DNA reads as TGTGCCAGCAGTCTAAGACACGGCTTGGGGGAGCAGTTCTTC. It translates to CASSLRHGLGEQFF.

The chain is built from TRBV20-1 and TRBJ2-5, with 13 bases identical to TRBD2. J was trimmed by 2 bases and V by 5 bases; bases with no gene match: 5. The CDR3 has 15 residues. Germline CDR1 and CDR2: DFQATT and SNEGSKA (reference sequence). CDR3 DNA: TGCAGTGCTCCCGGACTAGCGGGGGCACAAGAGACCCAGTACTTC. It yields the protein CSAPGLAGAQETQYF.

The chain carries TRBV2 and TRBJ2-3; 10 positions match TRBD1. Germline CDR1 is SNHLY and CDR2 is FYNNEI. With 8 bases clipped from V and 6 bases from J, the junction kept 5 bases outside the gene matches. The CDR3 has 13 amino acids. As DNA, the CDR3 is TGTGCCAGCCGGGACAGGGGTCAGGATACGCAGTATTTT. Amino acid sequence: CASRDRGQDTQYF.

This chain connects TRBV20-1 to TRBJ2-3; D is perhaps TRBD2 (6 bases). Germline CDR1 is DFQATT and CDR2 is SNEGSKA (reference sequence). Between the trimmed V and J ends, which lost 1 base and 6 bases, there was a span of 17 bases. This CDR3 has 15 residues. The CDR3 DNA reads TGCAGTGCTAGAGGGGGGGACCAGAGAGTGGATACGCAGTATTTT. Its translation: CSARGGDQRVDTQYF.

This clonotype was seen more than once but under ten times. The chain combines TRBV2 with TRBJ2-3; TRBD1 matches 10 bases. With 1 base clipped from V and 3 bases from J, the junction kept 10 bases outside the gene matches. CDR1 and CDR2 from the germline V gene are SNHLY and FYNNEI. This CDR3 contains 18 residues. The CDR3 region has the DNA TGTGCCAGCAGTGAAGTAGGGGACAGGGGCCCGGAGACAGATACGCAGTATTTT. Its translation: CASSEVGDRGPETDTQYF.

The rearrangement joins TRBV4-3 to TRBJ2-5; TRBD2 matches at 7 bases. J gave up 5 bases and V 2 bases, and 8 bases lay outside the gene matches. The length of the CDR3 is 15 residues. Germline CDR1 is LGHNA and CDR2 is YSLEER. The CDR3 is CASSQLAAYGETQYF. In DNA, the CDR3 is TGCGCCAGCAGCCAACTAGCGGCTTATGGGGAGACCCAGTACTTC.

This clonotype was seen only a few times. The chain carries TRBV29-1 and TRBJ1-3; no reliable D call. Trimming took 5 bases from V and 2 from J, leaving 10 bases between them. Germline lookup yields CDR1 SQVTM and CDR2 ANQGSEA. The CDR3 is made up of 13 amino acids. The CDR3: CSVRGWAGNTIYF. DNA for the CDR3: TGCAGCGTTAGAGGTTGGGCTGGAAACACCATATATTTT.

The V and J genes are TRBV27 and TRBJ1-3; no firm D call. The CDR3 spans 15 residues. Germline-derived CDR1 and CDR2 are MNHEY and SMNVEV (reference sequence). The V end was cut by 7 bases, the J end by 0 bases, with 13 bases between. The chain's CDR3 is CASTSFLDSGNTIYF. CDR3 DNA: TGTGCCAGCACCTCGTTTCTGGACTCTGGAAACACCATATATTTT.

This clonotype turned up a few times. V and J are TRBV7-9 and TRBJ1-3; 7 nucleotides agree with TRBD1. Trimming removed 5 bases from V and 4 bases from J; junction bases left unmatched: 8. The CDR3 contains 15 residues. Germline CDR1 is SEHNR and CDR2 is FQNEAQ (reference sequence). The CDR3 protein is CASSRTTGIGNTIYF. For the CDR3, the DNA is TGTGCCAGCAGCCGAACGACAGGGATCGGAAACACCATATATTTT.